What follows are 2 T cell receptor beta chains derived from one specimen sequenced in a study of T cell responses to AZD1222 COVID-19 vaccine. The protocol was immunoSEQ multiplex PCR, while the TCRdb copy is restricted to in-frame clones and leaves out a portion. The sample shows roughly 120,000 clones, approximately 85% of them seen only once. This specimen consisted of peripheral blood, obtained 28 days after the second AZD1222 dose. The receptors originated from an adult who received the AZD1222 COVID-19 vaccine.

The CDR3 region is CASSYFLAEYNEQFF. The CDR3 DNA follows: TGTGCCAGCAGTTACTTCCTAGCGGAGTACAATGAGCAGTTCTTC. J is TRBJ2-1 and V is TRBV6-2 or TRBV6-3, with 7 bases identical to TRBD2. The CDR3 is 15 residues long. Germline assignment: CDR1 MNHEY and CDR2 SVGEGT. Trimming removed 1 base from V and 4 bases from J; junction bases left unmatched: 4.

The J gene is TRBJ1-1, the V gene TRBV29-1, with D possibly matching TRBD1 (6 bases). V was clipped by 7 bases and J by 1 base, with 16 bases between them. The CDR3 consists of 14 residues. CDR1 and CDR2 from the germline V gene are SQVTM and ANQGSEA. Here the CDR3 DNA reads TGCAGCGCCGAAAGGGGGTTTGGGAACACTGAAGCTTTCTTT. Its protein product is CSAERGFGNTEAFF.